The next 25 T cell receptor beta chains were all read from a single sample in a study of blood T cell repertoires in COVID-19. Assay used: immunoSEQ multiplex PCR; TCRdb lists only in-frame clones, some missing. The sample gives approximately 440,000 clones, roughly 88% of which show up once; 0.6% is in the top ten. The sequenced material came from PBMCs or T cells enriched from blood (not recorded which). Every receptor here comes from a man younger than 35 who had recovered from COVID-19.

The J gene is TRBJ1-1, the V gene TRBV5-8; D possibly corresponds to TRBD1 (5 bases). The germline V and J ends were trimmed by 1 base and 0 bases, with 25 bases remaining between them. CDR1 is SGHTS and CDR2 is YDEGEE in the germline V gene. CDR3 length equals 20 residues. The CDR3 here is CASSLKLIGVRSAMNTEAFF. The CDR3 nucleotides read TGTGCCAGCAGCTTGAAACTTATAGGGGTTAGATCTGCAATGAACACTGAAGCTTTCTTT.

The chain is built from TRBV12-1 and TRBJ1-2; TRBD1 is taken as the D call from the table, unchecked against the DNA. TRBV12-1 is a pseudogene. The length of the CDR3 is 18 residues. CDR3 coding DNA: TGTGCCAGCAGCTTTGGAGGGGCGGCGGCAGGGGCTAACTATGGCTACACCTTC. Protein product: CASSFGGAAAGANYGYTF.

The rearrangement joins TRBV6-1 to TRBJ1-2; 10 bases map to TRBD1. The CDR3 has 15 residues. CDR1 MNHNS and CDR2 SASEGT come from the germline V gene. The junction had 6 bases not matched to a gene; V was cut back by 1 base and J by 7 bases. Written as DNA, the CDR3 is TGTGCCAGCAGTGAAGTGGGACAGGGGATCGGTGGCTACACCTTC. Translation gives CASSEVGQGIGGYTF.

The chain recombines TRBV5-1 with TRBJ2-2, with a possible D match to TRBD1 (5 bases). V was clipped by 4 bases and J by 1 base, with 14 bases between them. The germline CDR1 and CDR2 sequences are SGHRS and YFSETQ. The CDR3 covers 16 residues. The CDR3 reads CASSHQPDRNTGELFF. CDR3 nucleotide sequence: TGCGCCAGCAGCCACCAACCCGACAGGAACACCGGGGAGCTGTTTTTT.

V is TRBV3-1 (or the pseudogene TRBV3-2) and J is TRBJ2-5, with TRBD2 matching over 8 bases. CDR1 is LGHDT, CDR2 YNNKEL, per germline (reference sequence). The CDR3 totals 19 residues. J gave up 2 bases and V 0 bases, and 14 bases lay outside the gene matches. The CDR3 DNA follows: TGTGCCAGCAGCCAAGACCCCTACCTAACGGGAGGGAAACAAGAGACCCAGTACTTC. Its translation is CASSQDPYLTGGKQETQYF.

The chain joins TRBV6-5 to TRBJ1-5, with 8 bases fitting TRBD1. Trimming cost V 10 bases and J 0 bases; bases outside gene matches: 5. The CDR3 totals 14 residues. CDR1 and CDR2 from the germline V gene are MNHEY and SVGAGI. CDR3 sequence: CAIRTGISNQPQHF. The CDR3 bases are TGTGCCATCCGGACAGGGATTAGCAATCAGCCCCAGCATTTT.

The V and J genes are TRBV19 and TRBJ2-1, with D possibly matching TRBD2 (6 bases). Trimming left V 5 bases short and J 4 bases short, with 18 bases between. CDR3 size: 16 residues. In germline, CDR1 is LNHDA, CDR2 SQIVND (reference sequence). CDR3 sequence (DNA): TGTGCCAGTAGTGGGGGAGGACGCCTGGGGTACAATGAGCAGTTCTTC. Its protein is CASSGGGRLGYNEQFF. Based on the CDR3 plus reference TRBV19 and TRBJ2-1, the full variable domain is DGGITQSPKYLFRKEGQNVTLSCEQNLNHDAMYWYRQDPGQGLRLIYYSQIVNDFQKGDIAEGYSVSREKKESFPLTVTSAQKNPTAFYLCASSGGGRLGYNEQFFGPGTRLTVL.

This clone has only a few counts. The chain recombines TRBV11-2 with TRBJ1-1; TRBD1 is a possible D gene (6 bases). The CDR3 totals 16 residues. V shed 1 base and J shed 4 bases, with 16 bases lying between them. Per the germline V gene, CDR1 is SGHAT and CDR2 is FQNNGV. CDR3 protein: CASSLAGPLRGTEAFF. The CDR3 DNA reads as TGTGCCAGCAGCTTAGCGGGCCCTCTCAGGGGCACTGAAGCTTTCTTT.

This chain joins TRBV19 and TRBJ2-7; 7 nucleotides align to TRBD1. This CDR3 spans 14 amino acids. Per germline, CDR1 LNHDA and CDR2 SQIVND (reference sequence). The V segment lost 7 bases and the J segment 0 bases; nucleotides outside the gene matches: 6. The CDR3 region has the DNA TGTGCCAGTACTTCGACAGGGAGCTCCTACGAGCAGTACTTC. Translating it yields CASTSTGSSYEQYF.

The chain uses TRBV9 and TRBJ1-4; TRBD1 matches 7 bases. The CDR3 is 17 residues long. Germline V lookup: CDR1 SGDLS, CDR2 YYNGEE. The V segment lost 4 bases and the J segment 5 bases; nucleotides outside the gene matches: 14. The CDR3 region is CASSPWRDSRGNEKLFF. DNA for the CDR3: TGTGCCAGCAGCCCGTGGCGGGACAGCCGGGGGAATGAAAAACTGTTTTTT.

The rearrangement joins TRBV9 to TRBJ1-1, with 9 bases identical to TRBD1. The CDR3 runs 16 residues. CDR1 is SGDLS and CDR2 is YYNGEE in the germline V gene. Trimming took 0 bases from V and 5 from J; bases not matched to a gene: 8. This CDR3 is CASSVDPGQGMTEAFF. In DNA form, the CDR3 reads TGTGCCAGCAGCGTAGACCCCGGACAGGGGATGACTGAAGCTTTCTTT.

The J gene is TRBJ1-2, the V gene TRBV20-1; no reliable D call. The CDR3 runs 11 residues. V lost 1 base and J lost 6, with 6 bases in between. The germline V gene encodes CDR1 DFQATT and CDR2 SNEGSKA (reference sequence). The CDR3: CSARAGDGYTF. CDR3 bases: TGCAGTGCTAGAGCCGGGGATGGCTACACCTTC.

In this sample, this clone turned up once. CDR3 loop: CASSLEVLSNTEAFF. CDR3 DNA sequence: TGCGCCAGCAGCTTGGAGGTACTATCGAACACTGAAGCTTTCTTT. This chain uses TRBV5-1 with TRBJ1-1, with D hard to call. Trimming took 0 bases from V and 1 from J, leaving 10 bases between them. CDR3 size: 15 residues. CDR1 is SGHRS, CDR2 YFSETQ, per germline.

The gene calls are TRBV6-5 and TRBJ2-7, with TRBD1 matching 9 bases. The germline V gene has CDR1 MNHEY and CDR2 SVGAGI. V dropped 6 bases and J dropped 6; count of bases not matched to a gene: 9. The CDR3 contains 14 residues. CDR3 in amino acids: CASSRGQGRFEQYF. In DNA, the CDR3 is TGTGCCAGCAGCCGGGGACAGGGAAGATTCGAGCAGTACTTC.

The genes are TRBV12-5 and TRBJ1-1; D not resolved. Germline V lookup: CDR1 LGHNT, CDR2 FRNRAP. There are 15 residues in the CDR3. The germline V and J ends were trimmed by 0 bases and 11 bases, with 19 bases remaining between them. The CDR3 bases are TGTGCTAGTGGTTTGGTACTAAACGGACTGAGGGAGGCTTTCTTT. This sequence encodes CASGLVLNGLREAFF.

This rearrangement joins TRBV6-5 to TRBJ1-6; maybe TRBD1 (5 bases). Germline V CDR1 and CDR2: MNHEY, SVGAGI. This CDR3 spans 14 amino acids. With 6 bases removed from V and 14 bases from J, the gap between germline ends came to 20 bases. CDR3 region: CASRDRESTGTLHF. The CDR3 bases are TGTGCCAGCAGGGACCGAGAAAGTACAGGAACCCTCCACTTT.

The J gene is TRBJ1-2, the V gene TRBV2; D not resolved. The CDR3 length is 12 residues. Trimming shortened V by 6 bases and J by 3 bases, and 8 bases separated the two germline ends. The V gene's germline CDR1 is SNHLY and CDR2 FYNNEI. CDR3 DNA sequence: TGTGCCAGCAGAAGGACTGACTATGGCTACACCTTC. This gives the protein CASRRTDYGYTF.

The chain links TRBV5-1 to TRBJ1-3, with unresolved D. Germline lookup yields CDR1 SGHRS and CDR2 YFSETQ. The length of the CDR3 is 16 residues. Trimming took off 0 bases at V and 2 bases at J, with 12 bases between the two ends. CDR3 region: CASSLDSRPAGNTIYF. CDR3 coding DNA: TGCGCCAGCAGCTTGGATTCGCGGCCCGCTGGAAACACCATATATTTT.

V usage is TRBV5-1 and J usage is TRBJ2-3; 10 bases align to TRBD2. Trimming removed 0 bases from V and 1 base from J; junction bases left unmatched: 2. There are 16 residues in the CDR3. The V gene's germline CDR1 is SGHRS and CDR2 YFSETQ. The CDR3 reads CASSLGTSGGTDTQYF. The CDR3 DNA reads TGCGCCAGCAGCTTGGGGACTAGCGGAGGCACAGATACGCAGTATTTT.

This chain links TRBV29-1 with TRBJ1-2; 7 bases agree with TRBD1. The CDR3 contains 13 residues. Per germline, CDR1 SQVTM and CDR2 ANQGSEA. With 6 bases clipped from V and 2 bases from J, the junction kept 6 bases outside the gene matches. The CDR3 DNA follows: TGCAGCGTACCCGGGACAGTAAACTATGGCTACACCTTC. It translates to CSVPGTVNYGYTF. The full variable domain, completed using reference TRBV29-1 and TRBJ1-2, is SAVISQKPSRDICQRGTSLTIQCQVDSQVTMMFWYRQQPGQSLTLIATANQGSEATYESGFVIDKFPISRPNLTFSTLTVSNMSPEDSSIYLCSVPGTVNYGYTFGSGTRLTVV.

This clone was recorded only once. The chain recombines TRBV10-1 with TRBJ1-1; TRBD1 might be the D (6 bases). This CDR3 spans 10 amino acids. With 8 bases removed from V and 7 bases from J, the gap between germline ends came to 8 bases. Germline lookup yields CDR1 WNHNN and CDR2 SYGVQD (reference sequence). CDR3 DNA: TGCGCCAGCGAGACAGGTGAAGCTTTCTTT. This sequence encodes CASETGEAFF.

The CDR3 coding sequence is TGTGCCAGCAGCTCGGATCCTAGCGGGAGCTCCTACGAGCAGTACTTC. This encodes CASSSDPSGSSYEQYF. The chain has TRBV5-4 and TRBJ2-7; 10 nucleotides agree with TRBD2. Germline values: CDR1 SGHNT, CDR2 YYREEE (reference sequence). The CDR3 is made up of 16 amino acids. J gave up 0 bases and V 3 bases, and 6 bases lay outside the gene matches. The complete variable domain, with remaining parts taken from reference TRBV5-4 and TRBJ2-7, reads ETGVTQSPTHLIKTRGQQVTLRCSSQSGHNTVSWYQQALGQGPQFIFQYYREEENGRGNFPPRFSGLQFPNYSSELNVNALELDDSALYLCASSSDPSGSSYEQYFGPGTRLTVT.

The chain joins TRBV11-2 to TRBJ1-3; D is undetermined. Trimming stripped 8 bases from V and 4 bases from J, with 15 bases between. The length of the CDR3 is 14 residues. Germline CDR1 and CDR2: SGHAT and FQNNGV. CDR3 amino acids: CASRPWLSGNTIYF. The CDR3 DNA reads as TGTGCCAGCCGTCCGTGGCTCTCCGGAAACACCATATATTTT.

The chain carries TRBV18 and TRBJ1-5; D is unresolved. CDR3 length equals 17 residues. Germline values: CDR1 KGHSH, CDR2 LQKENI. V was shortened by 3 bases and J by 3 bases, with 18 bases between the two germline ends. This CDR3 reads CASSPPHLSRSNQPQHF. CDR3 nucleotides: TGTGCCAGCTCACCTCCCCACTTATCCCGGTCCAATCAGCCCCAGCATTTT. The entire variable domain, with the rest obtained from reference TRBV18 and TRBJ1-5, is as follows: NAGVMQNPRHLVRRRGQEARLRCSPMKGHSHVYWYRQLPEEGLKFMVYLQKENIIDESGMPKERFSAEFPKEGPSILRIQQVVRGDSAAYFCASSPPHLSRSNQPQHFGDGTRLSIL.

The rearrangement links TRBV2 to TRBJ1-5, with D unclear. The CDR3 is 13 amino acids. The germline V gene encodes CDR1 SNHLY and CDR2 FYNNEI. V lost 3 bases and J lost 11, with 14 bases in between. The CDR3 nucleotides are TGTGCCAGCAGTGATTCTCAGCGGGGAGCCCAGCATTTT. It encodes CASSDSQRGAQHF.